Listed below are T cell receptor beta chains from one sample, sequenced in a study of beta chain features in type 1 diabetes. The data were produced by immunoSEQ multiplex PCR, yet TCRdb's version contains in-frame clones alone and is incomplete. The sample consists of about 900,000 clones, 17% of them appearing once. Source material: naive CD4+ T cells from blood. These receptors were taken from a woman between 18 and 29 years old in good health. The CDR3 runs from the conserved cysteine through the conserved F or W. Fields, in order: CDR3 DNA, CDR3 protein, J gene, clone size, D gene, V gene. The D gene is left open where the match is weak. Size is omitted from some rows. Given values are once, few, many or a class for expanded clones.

TGCGCCAGCAGTGTCCGGGCAGAAGAGGCCAAAAACATTCAGTACTTC,CASSVRAEEAKNIQYF,TRBJ2-4,NA,NA,TRBV10-2
TGTGCCAGCGAACCGGGACAGGGCTACGAGCAGTACTTC,CASEPGQGYEQYF,TRBJ2-7,few,TRBD1,TRBV28
TGTGCCACCAGCAGAGGGGGGGCTAGCTCAGATACGCAGTATTTT,CATSRGGASSDTQYF,TRBJ2-3,NA,NA,TRBV15
TGCGCCGGCGGGAGGGAGGGTGATACGCAGTATTTT,CAGGREGDTQYF,TRBJ2-3,few,TRBD2,TRBV29-1
TGTGCCAGCAGCTCGGAGGGCACCTACGAGCAGTACTTC,CASSSEGTYEQYF,TRBJ2-7,NA,NA,TRBV5-7
TGTGCCAGCAGCGTAGAGGTCGGAAATTATGGCTACACCTTC,CASSVEVGNYGYTF,TRBJ1-2,NA,NA,TRBV9
TGTGCCAGCTCCCTCCCGGGGACCATTCAGTACTTC,CASSLPGTIQYF,TRBJ2-4,few,NA,TRBV18
TGTGCCAGTAGTTTGACTACATACACCGGGGAGCTGTTTTTT,CASSLTTYTGELFF,TRBJ2-2,NA,NA,TRBV19
TGTGCCAGCAGCCCGTGGGCCGGCTACAATGAGCAGTTCTTC,CASSPWAGYNEQFF,TRBJ2-1,NA,NA,TRBV7-9
TGTGCCAGCAGCTTAAGAGGGACTAACTTGGAGACCCAGTACTTC,CASSLRGTNLETQYF,TRBJ2-5,NA,TRBD2,TRBV7-3
TGCAGCGTTGAAATTAGGAACAGGGGGCCACTTTTCTCTGGAAACACCATATATTTT,CSVEIRNRGPLFSGNTIYF,TRBJ1-3,NA,TRBD1,TRBV29-1
TGTGCCAGCAGCTTTACCGGTCAGCCCCAGCATTTT,CASSFTGQPQHF,TRBJ1-5,NA,NA,TRBV5-6
TGCGCCAGCAGCCGGGACAGGGATGGGGAGACCCAGTACTTC,CASSRDRDGETQYF,TRBJ2-5,NA,TRBD1,TRBV5-1
TGTGCCAGCAGTTTATACAGGAGGAGCAATCAGCCCCAGCATTTT,CASSLYRRSNQPQHF,TRBJ1-5,few,NA,TRBV28
TGTGCCAGCAGCTTGGGGGGGGGCGCCACAGATACGCAGTATTTT,CASSLGGGATDTQYF,TRBJ2-3,NA,NA,TRBV5-4
TGTGCCAGCAGTTTAGCCTCCTACAATGAGCAGTTCTTC,CASSLASYNEQFF,TRBJ2-1,NA,NA,TRBV2
TGTGCCAGCAGTTACCGTAGCGCAAGCCGGGCCAAAGAGACCCAGTACTTC,CASSYRSASRAKETQYF,TRBJ2-5,few,NA,TRBV28
TGTGCCAGCAGGGATAGGCAGCCCCAGCATTTT,CASRDRQPQHF,TRBJ1-5,NA,NA,TRBV28
TGCGCCAGCAGCCAACTTACCGGGACTGAGCAGTTCTTC,CASSQLTGTEQFF,TRBJ2-1,NA,NA,TRBV4-3
TGTGCCGGATACCGGACAGACTATGGCTACACCTTC,CAGYRTDYGYTF,TRBJ1-2,few,NA,TRBV7-9
TGTGCCAGCAGTGTCCTGAGTCCTAGCACAGATACGCAGTATTTT,CASSVLSPSTDTQYF,TRBJ2-3,NA,NA,TRBV2
TGTGCCAGCTCCCCAGGACAGAACACTGAAGCTTTCTTT,CASSPGQNTEAFF,TRBJ1-1,NA,NA,TRBV18
TGTGCCAGCAGCTCATTACATCAATCTGGAAACACCATATATTTT,CASSSLHQSGNTIYF,TRBJ1-3,NA,NA,TRBV5-6
TGTGCCAGCAGCTTCCCGCTAGCGGGACACAATGAGCAGTTCTTC,CASSFPLAGHNEQFF,TRBJ2-1,NA,TRBD2,TRBV5-4
TGTGCCATCAGTGATTGGGACAGGGCCTTGAATCAGCCCCAGCATTTT,CAISDWDRALNQPQHF,TRBJ1-5,few,TRBD1,TRBV10-3
TGTGCCAGCAGTTTGGCTAGCGGGGGAGCCTACGAGCAGTACTTC,CASSLASGGAYEQYF,TRBJ2-7,NA,TRBD2,TRBV28
TGTGCCAGCAGCCATCCTACTTCCCCGGAGACCCAGTACTTC,CASSHPTSPETQYF,TRBJ2-5,few,NA,TRBV7-3
TGTGCCAGCAGCATGAGACTAGCGGGAGGGCCGACCACCGGGGAGCTGTTTTTT,CASSMRLAGGPTTGELFF,TRBJ2-2,few,TRBD2,TRBV7-2
TGTGCCAGCGGGGTCGGCAGAGACTACGAGCAGTACTTC,CASGVGRDYEQYF,TRBJ2-7,NA,NA,TRBV11-1
TGTGCCAGCAGCTCTTCCAGGGCCCCACATGGCTACACCTTC,CASSSSRAPHGYTF,TRBJ1-2,NA,NA,TRBV6-6
TGTGCCAGCAGTGTCGAAACCGGCTATCAGCCCCAGCATTTT,CASSVETGYQPQHF,TRBJ1-5,few,NA,TRBV2
TGTGCCAGCAGCTTAGTACGGGGCCAAGAGACCCAGTACTTC,CASSLVRGQETQYF,TRBJ2-5,NA,NA,TRBV7-2
TGTGCCAGCGGGTTGATAGCGGGAGGGTACGAGCAGTACTTC,CASGLIAGGYEQYF,TRBJ2-7,few,TRBD2,TRBV7-9
TGTGCCAGCAGTTTAACGTCTAGCGGGAAGAATACGCAGTATTTT,CASSLTSSGKNTQYF,TRBJ2-3,few,TRBD2,TRBV28
TGTGCCAGCAGTGCAGAAGGATCCCCCGTTGAAGCTTTCTTT,CASSAEGSPVEAFF,TRBJ1-1,NA,NA,TRBV2
TGTGCCAGCAGTTTTCGGGACCCCGGGTACGAGCAGTACTTC,CASSFRDPGYEQYF,TRBJ2-7,few,NA,TRBV28
TGTGCCAGCAGCTTAATAGCGGGAGAGGCAGATACGCAGTATTTT,CASSLIAGEADTQYF,TRBJ2-3,NA,TRBD2,TRBV7-3
TGTGCCAGCAACTTTGGGCTAGCGTCATACGAGCAGTACTTC,CASNFGLASYEQYF,TRBJ2-7,few,NA,TRBV6-1
TGCGCCAGCAGCTGGAGGGACAGGGGGTTTGTTGATGAGCAGTTCTTC,CASSWRDRGFVDEQFF,TRBJ2-1,NA,TRBD1,TRBV5-1
TGTGCCAGTAGTAGCGGGAGAATCACCGGGGAGCTGTTTTTT,CASSSGRITGELFF,TRBJ2-2,few,TRBD2,TRBV19
TGTGCCAGCAGCCATTGGAACAGAGGGACAGATACGCAGTATTTT,CASSHWNRGTDTQYF,TRBJ2-3,NA,NA,TRBV7-9
TGTGCCAGCAGTTACTCTGGGACAGACTCCTACGAGCAGTACTTC,CASSYSGTDSYEQYF,TRBJ2-7,few,TRBD1,TRBV6-6
TGTGCCAGCAGCTTAAGACGGGATGGTAGAGATACGCAGTATTTT,CASSLRRDGRDTQYF,TRBJ2-3,NA,NA,TRBV7-8
TGTGCCAGCAGCGTGGGACAGGGGGCTAATGAAAAACTGTTTTTT,CASSVGQGANEKLFF,TRBJ1-4,NA,TRBD1,TRBV7-9
TGTGCCAGCAGAACGGTTGGAGGGGCCGCCTCGGAGCAGTACTTC,CASRTVGGAASEQYF,TRBJ2-7,few,NA,TRBV5-4
TGCAGTGCTAGAGCTGCCTACGAGCAGTACTTC,CSARAAYEQYF,TRBJ2-7,NA,NA,TRBV20-1
TGTGCCAGCGGCGGGAGAACCGTAACCTACGAGCAGTACTTC,CASGGRTVTYEQYF,TRBJ2-7,few,TRBD2,TRBV6-1
TGTGCCAGCAGCTTCACTAGCGGATCCTACAATGAGCAGTTCTTC,CASSFTSGSYNEQFF,TRBJ2-1,few,TRBD2,TRBV7-3
TGTGCCAGTAGTATTAGCGGGAGCCACGAGCAGTACTTC,CASSISGSHEQYF,TRBJ2-7,NA,TRBD2,TRBV19
TGTGCCAGCAGCACCGAATTTGGCGAGCAGTACTTC,CASSTEFGEQYF,TRBJ2-7,few,NA,TRBV11-1
TGTGCCACCCTCGGGGGGAGCGGGGGTACTGGTGAGCAGTTCTTC,CATLGGSGGTGEQFF,TRBJ2-1,few,TRBD2,TRBV25-1
TGTGCCAGCAGCTTAACGTTCTCCCCCCCCAATGAGCAGTTCTTC,CASSLTFSPPNEQFF,TRBJ2-1,few,NA,TRBV7-3